This TCR beta chain derives from a study of blood T cell repertoires in COVID-19. Across the whole study: Collection of acute and convalescent COVID-19 samples took place in the United States, Italy and Spain. PBMCs, B-cell-depleted T cells, or T cells were the source of the cDNA or gDNA that made up the material.

V was cut by 8 bases and J by 0 bases, with 16 bases left in between. Germline V gene sequence: CDR1 SEHNR, CDR2 FQNEAQ (reference sequence). The CDR3 consists of 16 residues. The protocol was immunoSEQ multiplex PCR, while the TCRdb copy is restricted to in-frame clones and leaves out a portion. This table holds tens of thousands of clones, approximately 89% found once. Source material: peripheral blood. This TCR was recovered from a man aged 80 or over with acute or convalescent COVID-19. The chain recombines TRBV7-9 with TRBJ2-2; D possibly corresponds to TRBD1 (7 bases). CDR3 sequence reads: CASRGLRGANTGELFF. In DNA, the CDR3 is TGTGCCAGCCGGGGCCTCAGGGGGGCGAACACCGGGGAGCTGTTTTTT. Full variable domain (outside the CDR3, taken from reference TRBV7-9 and TRBJ2-2): DTGVSQNPRHKITKRGQNVTFRCDPISEHNRLYWYRQTLGQGPEFLTYFQNEAQLEKSRLLSDRFSAERPKGSFSTLEIQRTEQGDSAMYLCASRGLRGANTGELFFGEGSRLTVL.